These 32 T cell receptor beta chains were sequenced from one sample in a study of blood T cell repertoires in COVID-19 (dated by TCRdb to the early 2020s). Library method: the immunoSEQ multiplex PCR assay. Here the immuneACCESS table is served through TCRdb, limited to in-frame sequences with V and J called. Missing clones are a known gap in these copies; in checked studies unresolved V genes cover under half, and the rest lacks a known reason. Recorded for this sample are almost 250,000 clones; about 89% of them occurred a single time. Around 1.5% of the sample goes to the ten largest clones. Sequencing used peripheral blood. These receptors all come from an older woman who had recovered from COVID-19.

This chain joins TRBV19 and TRBJ1-5; TRBD1 is a possible D gene (5 bases). This CDR3 contains 13 residues. Germline CDR1 is LNHDA and CDR2 is SQIVND (reference sequence). Trimming stripped 6 bases from V and 3 bases from J, with 9 bases between. This CDR3 is CASSGHLNQPQHF. In nucleotides, the CDR3 is TGTGCCAGTAGCGGACACCTCAATCAGCCCCAGCATTTT.

This clone was detected only once. The rearrangement links TRBV19 to TRBJ1-5; possibly TRBD1 for D (6 bases). Trimming left V 6 bases short and J 3 bases short, with 15 bases between. The germline V gene encodes CDR1 LNHDA and CDR2 SQIVND (reference sequence). The CDR3 consists of 15 residues. CDR3: CASSALQGTNQPQHF. Written as DNA, the CDR3 is TGTGCCAGTAGCGCCTTACAGGGTACCAATCAGCCCCAGCATTTT.

This chain connects TRBV9 to TRBJ1-5; D gene ambiguous. The CDR3 extends over 13 amino acids. V was shortened by 0 bases and J by 3 bases, with 4 bases between the two germline ends. Germline values: CDR1 SGDLS, CDR2 YYNGEE. The DNA for the CDR3 is TGTGCCAGCAGCGTAGGTATCAATCAGCCCCAGCATTTT. This sequence encodes CASSVGINQPQHF.

This chain joins TRBV11-1 and TRBJ1-4, with 8 bases lining up with TRBD1. The CDR3 loop spans 14 amino acids. V dropped 3 bases and J dropped 5; count of bases not matched to a gene: 2. CDR1 SGHAT and CDR2 FQDESV come from the germline V gene (reference sequence). CDR3 sequence reads: CASSFRGLNEKLFF. DNA for the CDR3: TGTGCCAGCAGCTTCAGGGGGCTGAATGAAAAACTGTTTTTT.

The V and J genes are TRBV7-9 and TRBJ2-1; 10 bases fit TRBD2. Per germline, CDR1 SEHNR and CDR2 FQNEAQ (reference sequence). The CDR3 totals 16 residues. V was pared by 4 bases and J by 4 bases, with 7 bases of the junction left unmatched. CDR3 bases: TGTGCCAGCAGCTCGCTAGCGGGGGCCCAGTACAATGAGCAGTTCTTC. Its protein is CASSSLAGAQYNEQFF. Using reference TRBV7-9 and TRBJ2-1 for the parts outside the CDR3, the full variable domain is DTGVSQNPRHKITKRGQNVTFRCDPISEHNRLYWYRQTLGQGPEFLTYFQNEAQLEKSRLLSDRFSAERPKGSFSTLEIQRTEQGDSAMYLCASSSLAGAQYNEQFFGPGTRLTVL.

The V and J genes are TRBV3-1 (or the pseudogene TRBV3-2) and TRBJ1-1, with D tentatively TRBD1 (5 bases). Per the germline V gene, CDR1 is LGHDT and CDR2 is YNNKEL (reference sequence). Trimming removed 2 bases at V and 5 bases at J, with 12 bases between. This CDR3 has 14 amino acids. The CDR3 nucleotides are TGTGCCAGCAGCCAATTTGTGGAGGGGACTGAAGCTTTCTTT. This encodes CASSQFVEGTEAFF.

The chain employs TRBV29-1 and TRBJ2-7; a weak D match, TRBD2 (6 bases). The CDR3 runs to 15 residues. Germline CDR1 SQVTM, CDR2 ANQGSEA. V was trimmed by 1 base and J by 6 bases, leaving 19 bases between them. CDR3 sequence (DNA): TGCAGCGTTGAAGGCGGAGGGAGAGCCCGGTCCGAGCAGTACTTC. As protein: CSVEGGGRARSEQYF.

The rearrangement joins TRBV2 to TRBJ1-2, with D possibly TRBD1 on 6 matching bases. The V gene's germline CDR1 is SNHLY and CDR2 FYNNEI. Deletions cut 3 bases from V and 8 bases from J, with 16 bases between. This CDR3 region has 14 residues. This CDR3 is CASSDLVRGDGYTF. As DNA, the CDR3 is TGTGCCAGCAGTGATTTGGTCAGGGGAGACGGCTACACCTTC.

The chain couples TRBV29-1 to TRBJ1-1; D is possibly TRBD1 (5 bases). CDR3 length equals 12 residues. Germline CDR1 reads SQVTM; CDR2 reads ANQGSEA. V shed 6 bases and J shed 1 base, with 9 bases lying between them. The CDR3 loop is CSVGGGNTEAFF. The CDR3 bases are TGCAGCGTGGGGGGTGGGAACACTGAAGCTTTCTTT.

The V gene is TRBV7-9, the J gene TRBJ2-2, with D maybe TRBD2 (6 bases). The CDR3 covers 14 residues. V gave up 0 bases and J gave up 6 bases, with 8 bases separating them. Germline loops: CDR1 SEHNR, CDR2 FQNEAQ (reference sequence). The CDR3: CASSLAGGAGELFF. DNA for the CDR3: TGTGCCAGCAGCTTAGCGGGCGGGGCCGGGGAGCTGTTTTTT.

The CDR3 protein is CASSRPGLAGEQYF. The CDR3 nucleotides are TGTGCCAGCAGTCGTCCGGGACTAGCCGGCGAGCAGTACTTC. The chain joins TRBV7-2 to TRBJ2-7, with 9 positions matching TRBD2. CDR3 length: 14 amino acids. Germline V gene lookup returns CDR1 SGHTA and CDR2 FQGNSA. J lost 6 bases, V lost 6 bases, and 9 bases had no gene match.

CDR3 DNA sequence: TGCGCCAGCAGCCAAGTGTCTGGATTCTTTGGTCGGGTTGGCTACACCTTC. Translation gives CASSQVSGFFGRVGYTF. The rearrangement uses TRBV4-1 and TRBJ1-2; D is unclear. The germline CDR1 and CDR2 sequences are MGHRA and YSYEKL. This CDR3 is built from 17 residues. The germline V and J ends were trimmed by 1 base and 7 bases, with 22 bases remaining between them.

To note about this clone: Other DNA variants within this sample encode the same CDR3. This chain uses TRBV7-3 with TRBJ2-3; 11 nucleotides align to TRBD2. The CDR3 totals 14 residues. With V trimmed by 3 bases and J by 6 bases, 2 bases remained unmatched. Germline CDR1 reads SGHTA; CDR2 reads FQGTGA. The CDR3 DNA reads TGTGCCAGCAGCTTGGGACTAGCGGCGGATACGCAGTATTTT. As protein: CASSLGLAADTQYF.

J is TRBJ1-2 and V is TRBV19, with unresolved D. CDR1 LNHDA and CDR2 SQIVND come from the germline V gene (reference sequence). Deletions cut 2 bases from V and 5 bases from J, with 12 bases between. The CDR3 loop spans 14 amino acids. The CDR3 DNA is TGTGCCAGTAGTATACAGGTGGCTGGGTATGGCTACACCTTC. Translating it yields CASSIQVAGYGYTF.

The rearrangement joins TRBV7-8 to TRBJ1-1; TRBD1 might be the D (6 bases). Per the germline V gene, CDR1 is SGHVS and CDR2 is FQNEAQ. The CDR3 spans 17 residues. The germline V and J ends were trimmed by 1 base and 3 bases, with 18 bases remaining between them. The CDR3 nucleotides are TGTGCCAGCAGCTTAGACAGGGTATTCGGGTTCGACACTGAAGCTTTCTTT. It specifies CASSLDRVFGFDTEAFF.

J is TRBJ2-7 and V is TRBV7-9; D remains unclear. The V end was cut by 7 bases, the J end by 4 bases, with 11 bases between. CDR1 and CDR2 from the germline V gene are SEHNR and FQNEAQ (reference sequence). The CDR3 spans 12 residues. The CDR3 is CASNDGGYEQYF. The CDR3, as DNA: TGTGCCAGCAACGACGGCGGTTACGAGCAGTACTTC.

This chain uses TRBV28 with TRBJ2-7; the match to TRBD1 covers 9 bases. CDR3 length: 15 amino acids. The V segment lost 2 bases and the J segment 6 bases; nucleotides outside the gene matches: 8. CDR1 is MDHEN and CDR2 is SYDVKM in the germline V gene. The CDR3 nucleotides are TGTGCCAGCAGTTTACCCGGGACAGGGCCGGTCGAGCAGTACTTC. Translation: CASSLPGTGPVEQYF.

This clone has a single count. A clone one base away is much larger, so this may be a read error. The DNA of the CDR3 is TGTGCCAGCAGCTTAGTCCAGGGAAACACTGAAGCTTTCTTT. Translation: CASSLVQGNTEAFF. The V call is TRBV7-2, the J call TRBJ1-1; the D gene is possibly TRBD1 (5 bases). V was cut by 1 base and J by 2 bases, with 8 bases left in between. This CDR3 is built from 14 residues. Germline values: CDR1 SGHTA, CDR2 FQGNSA.

The CDR3 region has the DNA TGTGCCAGCAGTCCATCCCAACACAGGGTAGTCTATGGCTACACCTTC. Translating gives CASSPSQHRVVYGYTF. The chain carries TRBV27 and TRBJ1-2, with D possibly matching TRBD1 (6 bases). V dropped 5 bases and J dropped 4 bases, with 20 bases sitting between them. The CDR3 runs to 16 residues. CDR1 and CDR2 (germline): MNHEY, SMNVEV (reference sequence).

V usage is TRBV20-1 and J usage is TRBJ2-5; tentatively, D is TRBD2 (5 bases). This CDR3 is built from 11 residues. Germline V gene lookup returns CDR1 DFQATT and CDR2 SNEGSKA (reference sequence). The V gene lost 6 bases and the J gene lost 5 bases, with 10 bases spanning the gap. The CDR3 coding sequence is TGCAGTGCCCTAGCACGGGAGACCCAGTACTTC. This codes for CSALARETQYF.

The rearrangement joins TRBV7-9 to TRBJ2-7, with a tentative D call TRBD2 (5 bases). The germline V gene has CDR1 SEHNR and CDR2 FQNEAQ (reference sequence). The V end lost 4 bases, the J end lost 7 bases, and 14 bases lay between the germline ends. The CDR3 extends over 13 amino acids. CDR3 DNA sequence: TGTGCCAGCAGCTCCGGGGTCCGATGGGAGCAGTACTTC. This gives the protein CASSSGVRWEQYF. The variable domain in full, completed from reference TRBV7-9 and TRBJ2-7, reads DTGVSQNPRHKITKRGQNVTFRCDPISEHNRLYWYRQTLGQGPEFLTYFQNEAQLEKSRLLSDRFSAERPKGSFSTLEIQRTEQGDSAMYLCASSSGVRWEQYFGPGTRLTVT.

The DNA for the CDR3 is TGTGCCAGCAGCAGGGGGCGCGAGCAGTACTTC. This sequence encodes CASSRGREQYF. The chain employs TRBV11-1 and TRBJ2-7; 7 positions match TRBD1. The CDR3 extends over 11 amino acids. J was trimmed by 6 bases and V by 5 bases; bases with no gene match: 1. CDR1 and CDR2 from the germline V gene are SGHAT and FQDESV (reference sequence). The whole variable domain, remainder taken from reference TRBV11-1 and TRBJ2-7, is EAEVAQSPRYKITEKSQAVAFWCDPISGHATLYWYRQILGQGPELLVQFQDESVVDDSQLPKDRFSAERLKGVDSTLKIQPAELGDSAMYLCASSRGREQYFGPGTRLTVT.

V is TRBV7-9 and J is TRBJ1-4; D unclear. Per the germline V gene, CDR1 is SEHNR and CDR2 is FQNEAQ (reference sequence). The CDR3 extends over 15 amino acids. The V gene lost 1 base and the J gene lost 3 bases, with 9 bases spanning the gap. In DNA, the CDR3 is TGTGCCAGCAGCTTAGGCCGACTTGCTAATGAAAAACTGTTTTTT. Its translation is CASSLGRLANEKLFF.

The V gene is TRBV15, the J gene TRBJ2-1, with TRBD1 matching 10 bases. Trimming took 8 bases from V and 3 from J; bases not matched to a gene: 4. The CDR3 has 14 amino acids. Germline lookup yields CDR1 LNHNV and CDR2 YYDKDF (reference sequence). The CDR3 here is CATRRTGGYNEQFF. DNA for the CDR3: TGTGCCACCCGGCGGACAGGGGGCTACAATGAGCAGTTCTTC.

The J gene is TRBJ2-1, the V gene TRBV6-5, with 11 bases fitting TRBD2. The CDR3 covers 16 residues. After removal of 1 base from V and 3 bases from J, the junction contained 2 bases not matched to a gene. Germline values: CDR1 MNHEY, CDR2 SVGAGI. The CDR3 is CASSYFSGGGYNEQFF. In DNA, the CDR3 is TGTGCCAGCAGTTACTTTAGCGGGGGGGGCTACAATGAGCAGTTCTTC.

This clone was detected only a few times. The V and J genes are TRBV6-6 and TRBJ1-1, with TRBD1 as a possible D gene (6 bases). The germline V gene encodes CDR1 MNHNY and CDR2 SVGAGI (reference sequence). Trimming left V 1 base short and J 2 bases short, with 11 bases between. The CDR3 length is 15 residues. CDR3 nucleotide sequence: TGTGCCAGCAGTTACTGGACAGACGTAAACACTGAAGCTTTCTTT. Encoded protein: CASSYWTDVNTEAFF.

This sequence joins TRBV27 and TRBJ2-3; 14 positions agree with TRBD2. V lost 3 bases, J lost 8 bases, and 4 bases stayed unmatched. CDR1 is MNHEY and CDR2 is SMNVEV in the germline V gene (reference sequence). The CDR3 covers 15 residues. The CDR3 region has the DNA TGTGCCAGCAGTTTGGGACTAGCGGGGGAGCGTACGCAGTATTTT. It codes for CASSLGLAGERTQYF.

The V and J genes are TRBV7-3 and TRBJ2-5, with TRBD1 identical over 8 bases. The CDR3 runs 14 residues. Trimming removed 5 bases from V and 5 bases from J; junction bases left unmatched: 7. Germline values: CDR1 SGHTA, CDR2 FQGTGA. Written as DNA, the CDR3 is TGTGCCAGCAGCACAGGACAGGGCGGCGAGACCCAGTACTTC. It yields the protein CASSTGQGGETQYF.

The chain links TRBV27 to TRBJ1-1; 9 nucleotides align to TRBD1. The CDR3 contains 14 residues. Germline CDR1 reads MNHEY; CDR2 reads SMNVEV (reference sequence). The V and J ends lost 7 bases and 5 bases, in that order; junction bases with no gene match: 8. Here the CDR3 DNA reads TGTGCCAGCAACCGGGACAGGGAAGGGACTGAAGCTTTCTTT. Translation gives CASNRDREGTEAFF.

To note about this clone: This same CDR3 is encoded by further DNA sequences in the sample. The chain uses TRBV5-1 and TRBJ2-3; 7 bases map to TRBD2. The ends lost 0 bases at V and 0 bases at J; junction bases unmatched: 1. This CDR3 has 15 amino acids. CDR1 and CDR2 from the germline V gene are SGHRS and YFSETQ. The DNA for the CDR3 is TGCGCCAGCAGCTTGGCCGGGGGGAGCACAGATACGCAGTATTTT. This encodes CASSLAGGSTDTQYF.

The chain combines TRBV28 with TRBJ2-1, with D perhaps TRBD2 (6 bases). Germline V lookup: CDR1 MDHEN, CDR2 SYDVKM. The V end lost 5 bases, the J end lost 9 bases, and 17 bases lay between the germline ends. The CDR3 is 14 residues long. CDR3 sequence (DNA): TGTGCCAGCAGTCCCTCGGGGAGGTTTTCTGAGCAGTTCTTC. Translated, it gives CASSPSGRFSEQFF.

V usage is TRBV19 and J usage is TRBJ1-1; TRBD1 matches 7 bases. The CDR3 is made up of 12 amino acids. V gave up 3 bases and J gave up 7 bases; unmatched junction bases: 2. The germline V gene has CDR1 LNHDA and CDR2 SQIVND (reference sequence). Here the CDR3 reads CASSIGQVEAFF. CDR3 nucleotides: TGTGCCAGTAGTATTGGACAGGTTGAAGCTTTCTTT.